A single sample gave rise to the 15 T cell receptor beta chains below, sequenced in a study of identical twins listed by TCRdb under 2016. Library creation used 5' RACE. Instrument used: Illumina HiSeq 2000. The public reads were quality trimmed at Q25 with fastp and then assembled into clones with MiXCR by TCRdb, keeping productive beta chains. Each record represents a unique CDR3 protein, reported with the most common genes and DNA among its rows. For this sample there are 550,000 to 800,000 distinct CDR3 sequences; roughly 7.1% appear just once. The biggest ten clones account for about 1.5% of the sample. These data also featured in a second study, about yellow fever vaccine responses in identical twins.

Sequencing was performed on PBMCs. Receptors were obtained from a woman younger than 35 in good health.

This clonotype was seen ten or more times. The rearrangement joins TRBV11-2 to TRBJ1-2, with TRBD1 matching over 8 bases. Losses at the gene ends were 1 base for V and 6 bases for J; bases not matched to a gene: 7. Germline CDR1 reads SGHAT; CDR2 reads FQNNGV. This CDR3 has 15 amino acids. The CDR3 reads CASSLGDRMSHGYTF. The CDR3 nucleotides read TGTGCCAGCAGCTTAGGGGACAGGATGAGCCATGGCTACACCTTC.

The chain combines TRBV4-2 with TRBJ2-3, with 7 bases fitting TRBD2. Per the germline V gene, CDR1 is LGHNA and CDR2 is YNFKEQ. This CDR3 spans 17 amino acids. The V gene end was trimmed by 4 bases and the J gene end by 5 bases; junction bases not matched to a gene: 15. The CDR3 here is CASSPGLGSLGGDTQYF. DNA for the CDR3: TGTGCCAGCAGCCCCGGACTAGGCTCCCTGGGGGGAGATACGCAGTATTTT.

The rearrangement uses TRBV5-1 and TRBJ1-1; D possibly corresponds to TRBD1 (6 bases). V lost 0 bases to trimming and J lost 1 base, with 16 bases between them. Per germline, CDR1 SGHRS and CDR2 YFSETQ. This CDR3 comprises 17 residues. DNA of the CDR3: TGCGCCAGCAGCTTGGCCGTGGGGGGCCCGTGGAACACTGAAGCTTTCTTT. It yields the protein CASSLAVGGPWNTEAFF.

The chain has TRBV24-1 and TRBJ2-1; 8 bases agree with TRBD2. This CDR3 has 17 residues. Trimming took 4 bases from V and 3 from J; bases not matched to a gene: 10. Germline CDR1 and CDR2: KGHDR and SFDVKD. The CDR3 here is CATSDRLAGTYYNEQFF. DNA of the CDR3: TGTGCCACCAGTGACCGTTTAGCGGGAACCTACTACAATGAGCAGTTCTTC.

V usage is TRBV20-1 and J usage is TRBJ2-3, with D tentatively TRBD1 (5 bases). Trimming removed 3 bases from V and 4 bases from J, with 14 bases in between. The CDR3 has 14 amino acids. Germline CDR1 and CDR2: DFQATT and SNEGSKA (reference sequence). In DNA, the CDR3 is TGCAGTGCTAGCAGGGTGGATGATTCAGATACGCAGTATTTT. It encodes CSASRVDDSDTQYF.

The J gene is TRBJ1-2, the V gene TRBV5-1; D call uncertain. Trimming removed 5 bases at V and 4 bases at J, with 18 bases between. The CDR3 totals 15 residues. Germline V gene data show CDR1 as SGHRS and CDR2 as YFSETQ. The CDR3 bases are TGCGCCAGCAGTTTCGGTGACATTGCTGCCTATGGCTACACCTTC. Translating it yields CASSFGDIAAYGYTF. The full variable domain, its missing parts supplied by reference TRBV5-1 and TRBJ1-2, is KAGVTQTPRYLIKTRGQQVTLSCSPISGHRSVSWYQQTPGQGLQFLFEYFSETQRNKGNFPGRFSGRQFSNSRSEMNVSTLELGDSALYLCASSFGDIAAYGYTFGSGTRLTVV.

This clonotype was detected a few times. CDR3 sequence reads: CSAMNRGQWGRASPYEQYF. DNA for the CDR3: TGCAGTGCCATGAACAGGGGTCAATGGGGGAGGGCATCCCCCTACGAGCAGTACTTC. The chain is built from TRBV20-1 and TRBJ2-7, with D perhaps matching TRBD1 or TRBD2 (7 bases each). V was cut by 6 bases and J by 2 bases, with 32 bases left in between. The length of the CDR3 is 19 residues. CDR1 and CDR2 (germline): DFQATT, SNEGSKA (reference sequence).

The chain couples TRBV29-1 to TRBJ1-2; D not certain. The CDR3 contains 15 residues. Germline values: CDR1 SQVTM, CDR2 ANQGSEA. V was shortened by 5 bases and J by 6 bases, with 22 bases between the two germline ends. In DNA, the CDR3 is TGCAGCGTTAAAACACAAGGAACGGAAACTGATGGCTACACCTTC. Residues: CSVKTQGTETDGYTF.

This clonotype has just a few counts. V and J are TRBV7-2 and TRBJ2-1; 7 bases fit TRBD2. Germline V gene lookup returns CDR1 SGHTA and CDR2 FQGNSA. The CDR3 extends over 15 amino acids. J lost 7 bases, V lost 4 bases, and 10 bases had no gene match. The CDR3 sequence: CASSSPKRGANEQFF. Here the CDR3 DNA reads TGTGCCAGCAGCTCTCCGAAGCGGGGAGCTAATGAGCAGTTCTTC.

The table lists this clonotype with a few counts. The chain joins TRBV29-1 to TRBJ2-1, with TRBD2 matching 11 bases. Germline lookup yields CDR1 SQVTM and CDR2 ANQGSEA. Germline trimming cut 6 bases from V and 7 bases from J; bases unmatched to any gene: 14. The CDR3 consists of 16 residues. The CDR3 protein is CSVGRLAGSGRNEQFF. The DNA of the CDR3 is TGCAGCGTCGGGAGACTAGCGGGATCTGGAAGGAATGAGCAGTTCTTC.

This clonotype was observed many times. The rearrangement links TRBV20-1 to TRBJ1-1; D perhaps matches TRBD1 (6 bases). The CDR3 is 15 amino acids. V lost 0 bases and J 3 bases, leaving 14 bases between the germline ends. CDR1 and CDR2 (germline): DFQATT, SNEGSKA (reference sequence). CDR3 DNA sequence: TGCAGTGCTAGAGAAGCTAGGGGGACCTACACTGAAGCTTTCTTT. This sequence encodes CSAREARGTYTEAFF.

A few counts support this clonotype. The chain has TRBV20-1 and TRBJ2-2; 10 nucleotides agree with TRBD1. CDR1 and CDR2 from the germline V gene are DFQATT and SNEGSKA (reference sequence). V gave up 6 bases and J gave up 0 bases; unmatched junction bases: 4. CDR3 length: 15 residues. CDR3 sequence (DNA): TGCAGTGCCCCGGGACAGGGGTCGAACACCGGGGAGCTGTTTTTT. Translated: CSAPGQGSNTGELFF.

Many counts were recorded for this clonotype. CDR3 nucleotides: TGTGCCAGCAGCTCATCGGGGGGTTACGGCTACACCTTC. The encoded protein is CASSSSGGYGYTF. The V and J genes are TRBV7-6 and TRBJ1-2; TRBD1 might be the D (5 bases). CDR1 and CDR2 (germline): SGHVS, FNYEAQ. There are 13 residues in the CDR3. Trimming removed 4 bases from V and 8 bases from J, with 14 bases in between.

Ten or more counts support this clonotype. The chain employs TRBV28 and TRBJ1-1; D gene uncertain. The CDR3 loop spans 12 amino acids. Germline V gives CDR1 MDHEN, CDR2 SYDVKM. The germline V and J ends were trimmed by 3 bases and 6 bases, with 8 bases remaining between them. The CDR3 loop reads CASSLVGPEAFF. CDR3 bases: TGTGCCAGCAGTTTGGTTGGGCCTGAAGCTTTCTTT.

This clonotype was seen repeatedly, ten times or more. The genes are TRBV7-2 and TRBJ2-1; 10 bases are a match to TRBD2. Losses at the gene ends were 5 bases for V and 3 bases for J; bases not matched to a gene: 4. CDR1 and CDR2 from the germline V gene are SGHTA and FQGNSA. This CDR3 is built from 15 residues. CDR3 DNA: TGTGCCAGCAGCGCAAGGACTAGCGGCTACAATGAGCAGTTCTTC. This translates into CASSARTSGYNEQFF.